This is a list of T cell receptor beta chains from one sample in a study of early T cells in non-severe SARS-CoV-2 infection. TCRdb recomputed calls from the 5' RACE reads with MiXCR, one row per CDR3 protein. Of approximately 70,000 distinct CDR3 sequences in the sample, over 9.5% were seen once. The sample consisted of whole blood, taken at baseline. These receptors were collected from an adult who was a healthcare worker with PCR-confirmed SARS-CoV-2 infection or an uninfected control (not recorded which). The CDR3 runs from the conserved cysteine through the conserved F or W. D genes are given only for firm matches. The size of a clone is reported for some rows only, either as once, few or many, or as a class for expanded clones.

CDR3 length: 15
D gene: NA
J gene: TRBJ2-3
V gene: TRBV5-4
clone size: NA
CDR3 protein: CASSRGAQSPDTQYF
CDR3 DNA: TGTGCCAGCAGCCGGGGGGCTCAAAGCCCGGATACGCAGTATTTT

CDR3 length: 15
D gene: TRBD1
J gene: TRBJ1-4
V gene: TRBV6-6
clone size: many
CDR3 protein: CASSLTGGLNEKLFF
CDR3 DNA: TGTGCCAGCAGTCTCACAGGGGGGCTTAATGAAAAACTGTTTTTT

CDR3 length: 12
D gene: NA
J gene: TRBJ2-3
V gene: TRBV7-2
clone size: few
CDR3 protein: CASSFYRDTQYF
CDR3 DNA: TGTGCCAGCAGCTTTTACAGGGATACGCAGTATTTT

CDR3 length: 12
D gene: TRBD1
J gene: TRBJ2-2
V gene: TRBV30
clone size: NA
CDR3 protein: CARGQGTGELFF
CDR3 DNA: TGTGCCAGGGGACAGGGCACCGGGGAGCTGTTTTTT

CDR3 length: 13
D gene: TRBD1
J gene: TRBJ2-5
V gene: TRBV2
clone size: once
CDR3 protein: CASITGGQETQYF
CDR3 DNA: TGTGCCAGCATCACAGGGGGACAAGAGACCCAGTACTTC

CDR3 length: 11
D gene: NA
J gene: TRBJ2-1
V gene: TRBV6-4
clone size: few
CDR3 protein: CASPGHNEQFF
CDR3 DNA: TGTGCCAGTCCGGGGCACAATGAGCAGTTCTTC

CDR3 length: 17
D gene: NA
J gene: TRBJ2-3
V gene: TRBV6-6
clone size: many
CDR3 protein: CAARGFRDDFESGTQYF
CDR3 DNA: TGTGCCGCCCGAGGGTTTCGGGACGACTTTGAGTCTGGTACGCAGTATTTT

CDR3 length: 11
D gene: NA
J gene: TRBJ2-1
V gene: TRBV24-1
clone size: few
CDR3 protein: CATSARVEQFF
CDR3 DNA: TGTGCCACCAGTGCTCGGGTTGAGCAGTTCTTC

CDR3 length: 10
D gene: NA
J gene: TRBJ2-1
V gene: TRBV30
clone size: NA
CDR3 protein: CAWSGGRQFF
CDR3 DNA: TGTGCCTGGAGTGGGGGACGACAGTTCTTC

CDR3 length: 15
D gene: NA
J gene: TRBJ2-5
V gene: TRBV5-1
clone size: NA
CDR3 protein: CASSWSGASVETQYF
CDR3 DNA: TGCGCCAGCAGCTGGTCGGGGGCTAGCGTCGAGACCCAGTACTTC

CDR3 length: 14
D gene: TRBD2
J gene: TRBJ2-7
V gene: TRBV13
clone size: NA
CDR3 protein: CASSLLADSYEQYF
CDR3 DNA: TGTGCCAGCAGCTTACTAGCGGACTCCTACGAGCAGTACTTC

CDR3 length: 15
D gene: NA
J gene: TRBJ2-3
V gene: TRBV14
clone size: NA
CDR3 protein: CASSRQGPLVDTQYF
CDR3 DNA: TGTGCCAGCAGCCGGCAGGGACCGCTTGTCGATACGCAGTATTTT

CDR3 length: 16
D gene: NA
J gene: TRBJ2-1
V gene: TRBV7-6
clone size: few
CDR3 protein: CASSSPDDRRSNEQFF
CDR3 DNA: TGTGCCAGCAGCTCGCCCGACGACAGGCGTAGCAATGAGCAGTTCTTC

CDR3 length: 17
D gene: NA
J gene: TRBJ2-1
V gene: TRBV5-1
clone size: NA
CDR3 protein: CASSARLAPSSYNEQFF
CDR3 DNA: TGCGCCAGCAGCGCGAGACTTGCCCCGAGCTCCTACAATGAGCAGTTCTTC

CDR3 length: 15
D gene: NA
J gene: TRBJ2-3
V gene: TRBV29-1
clone size: few
CDR3 protein: CSVRPGAIRPDTQYF
CDR3 DNA: TGCAGCGTCAGACCCGGGGCTATAAGACCAGATACGCAGTATTTT

CDR3 length: 14
D gene: NA
J gene: TRBJ2-1
V gene: TRBV9
clone size: NA
CDR3 protein: CASSSLGVYNEQFF
CDR3 DNA: TGTGCCAGCAGCTCGCTGGGAGTTTACAATGAGCAGTTCTTC

CDR3 length: 13
D gene: NA
J gene: TRBJ2-2
V gene: TRBV6-1
clone size: NA
CDR3 protein: CASSAINTGELFF
CDR3 DNA: TGTGCCAGCAGTGCGATCAACACCGGGGAGCTGTTTTTT

CDR3 length: 15
D gene: NA
J gene: TRBJ2-1
V gene: TRBV10-3
clone size: NA
CDR3 protein: CAISDLRGDYNEQFF
CDR3 DNA: TGTGCCATCAGTGACCTCAGGGGCGACTACAATGAGCAGTTCTTC

CDR3 length: 15
D gene: TRBD2
J gene: TRBJ2-3
V gene: TRBV7-9
clone size: many
CDR3 protein: CASSLSSGATDTQYF
CDR3 DNA: TGTGCCAGCAGCTTATCAAGCGGGGCCACAGATACGCAGTATTTT

CDR3 length: 15
D gene: NA
J gene: TRBJ2-7
V gene: TRBV29-1
clone size: NA
CDR3 protein: CSVEERGTAANEQYF
CDR3 DNA: TGCAGCGTTGAAGAACGTGGGACTGCCGCTAACGAGCAGTACTTC

CDR3 length: 15
D gene: TRBD2
J gene: TRBJ2-1
V gene: TRBV10-3
clone size: many
CDR3 protein: CAMNRGGDLNNEQFF
CDR3 DNA: TGTGCCATGAACCGCGGGGGAGACTTAAACAATGAGCAGTTCTTC

CDR3 length: 16
D gene: NA
J gene: TRBJ1-3
V gene: TRBV6-5
clone size: once
CDR3 protein: CASSLGPLLSGNTIYF
CDR3 DNA: TGTGCCAGCAGTCTAGGCCCCCTACTCTCTGGAAACACCATATATTTT

CDR3 length: 15
D gene: NA
J gene: TRBJ2-2
V gene: TRBV4-2
clone size: NA
CDR3 protein: CASSQGRANTGELFF
CDR3 DNA: TGTGCCAGCAGCCAAGGACGGGCCAACACCGGGGAGCTGTTTTTT

CDR3 length: 17
D gene: TRBD2
J gene: TRBJ2-3
V gene: TRBV12-3/TRBV12-4
clone size: NA
CDR3 protein: CASSFGLALISTDTQYF
CDR3 DNA: TGTGCCAGCAGTTTCGGACTAGCTCTAATTAGCACAGATACGCAGTATTTT

CDR3 length: 12
D gene: NA
J gene: TRBJ2-2
V gene: TRBV7-9
clone size: many
CDR3 protein: CASSLTSGELFF
CDR3 DNA: TGTGCCAGCAGCTTAACGTCCGGGGAGCTGTTTTTT

CDR3 length: 16
D gene: NA
J gene: TRBJ2-3
V gene: TRBV7-6
clone size: few
CDR3 protein: CASSPRRGGAGDTQYF
CDR3 DNA: TGTGCCAGCAGCCCACGGAGAGGTGGGGCGGGAGATACGCAGTATTTT

CDR3 length: 15
D gene: NA
J gene: TRBJ2-1
V gene: TRBV29-1
clone size: few
CDR3 protein: CSVEMVGVSYNEQFF
CDR3 DNA: TGCAGCGTTGAAATGGTGGGAGTATCCTACAATGAGCAGTTCTTC

CDR3 length: 13
D gene: NA
J gene: TRBJ1-2
V gene: TRBV7-2
clone size: NA
CDR3 protein: CASSSPGSDGYTF
CDR3 DNA: TGTGCCAGCAGCTCGCCCGGTTCGGATGGCTACACCTTC

CDR3 length: 15
D gene: NA
J gene: TRBJ2-7
V gene: TRBV5-1
clone size: NA
CDR3 protein: CASSLVSTAGYEQYF
CDR3 DNA: TGCGCCAGCAGCTTGGTTAGCACGGCCGGGTACGAGCAGTACTTC

CDR3 length: 18
D gene: NA
J gene: TRBJ2-3
V gene: TRBV4-1
clone size: few
CDR3 protein: CASSQGVSRARSEDTQYF
CDR3 DNA: TGCGCCAGCAGCCAAGGAGTCTCACGGGCTAGAAGTGAAGATACGCAGTATTTT

CDR3 length: 14
D gene: NA
J gene: TRBJ1-4
V gene: TRBV5-1
clone size: NA
CDR3 protein: CASTDGTTNEKLFF
CDR3 DNA: TGCGCCAGCACAGACGGAACAACTAATGAAAAACTGTTTTTT

CDR3 length: 15
D gene: TRBD2
J gene: TRBJ2-3
V gene: TRBV12-3/TRBV12-4
clone size: few
CDR3 protein: CASTPSLAGRDTQYF
CDR3 DNA: TGTGCCAGCACCCCGTCTCTAGCGGGGAGAGATACGCAGTATTTT

CDR3 length: 18
D gene: TRBD2
J gene: TRBJ2-3
V gene: TRBV11-2
clone size: few
CDR3 protein: CASSRGLAGGPSTDTQYF
CDR3 DNA: TGTGCCAGCAGCAGGGGACTAGCGGGGGGACCTAGCACAGATACGCAGTATTTT

CDR3 length: 12
D gene: NA
J gene: TRBJ2-7
V gene: TRBV20-1
clone size: once
CDR3 protein: CSASVLPGEQYF
CDR3 DNA: TGCAGTGCTAGCGTCCTTCCGGGGGAGCAGTACTTC

CDR3 length: 16
D gene: TRBD2
J gene: TRBJ2-5
V gene: TRBV7-2
clone size: NA
CDR3 protein: CASSLSSTSGQETQYF
CDR3 DNA: TGTGCCAGCAGCCTAAGTAGCACTAGCGGGCAGGAGACCCAGTACTTC

CDR3 length: 15
D gene: TRBD1
J gene: TRBJ2-7
V gene: TRBV7-2
clone size: medium-sized
CDR3 protein: CASSLHGQGLGEQYF
CDR3 DNA: TGTGCCAGCAGCTTACATGGACAGGGGTTAGGAGAGCAGTACTTC

CDR3 length: 16
D gene: NA
J gene: TRBJ2-7
V gene: TRBV21-1
clone size: few
CDR3 protein: CASSKGTRDSSYEQYF
CDR3 DNA: TGTGCCAGCAGCAAAGGCACCCGGGACAGTTCCTACGAGCAGTACTTC

CDR3 length: 16
D gene: TRBD2
J gene: TRBJ2-2
V gene: TRBV2
clone size: few
CDR3 protein: CASSPRGGTNTGELFF
CDR3 DNA: TGTGCCAGCAGTCCCCGCGGGGGGACAAACACCGGGGAGCTGTTTTTT

CDR3 length: 13
D gene: NA
J gene: TRBJ1-1
V gene: TRBV12-3/TRBV12-4
clone size: few
CDR3 protein: CAAGRSGIPEAFF
CDR3 DNA: TGTGCCGCGGGGCGGTCAGGGATCCCTGAAGCTTTCTTT

CDR3 length: 14
D gene: TRBD1
J gene: TRBJ2-7
V gene: TRBV5-1
clone size: NA
CDR3 protein: CASRGQGVSYEQYF
CDR3 DNA: TGCGCCAGCCGGGGACAGGGGGTCTCCTACGAGCAGTACTTC

CDR3 length: 14
D gene: NA
J gene: TRBJ2-1
V gene: TRBV10-3
clone size: many
CDR3 protein: CAIRGGTSYNEQFF
CDR3 DNA: TGTGCCATCAGGGGCGGGACCTCCTACAATGAGCAGTTCTTC

CDR3 length: 14
D gene: NA
J gene: TRBJ2-7
V gene: TRBV19
clone size: few
CDR3 protein: CASSIGAGTYEQYF
CDR3 DNA: TGTGCCAGTAGTATCGGGGCGGGGACCTACGAGCAGTACTTC

CDR3 length: 13
D gene: NA
J gene: TRBJ2-6
V gene: TRBV10-3
clone size: few
CDR3 protein: CAISRPGANVLTF
CDR3 DNA: TGTGCCATCAGCCGACCCGGGGCCAACGTCCTGACTTTC

CDR3 length: 15
D gene: TRBD2
J gene: TRBJ2-5
V gene: TRBV20-1
clone size: NA
CDR3 protein: CSVYLLAVNQETQYF
CDR3 DNA: TGCAGTGTTTACCTCCTAGCGGTGAACCAAGAGACCCAGTACTTC

CDR3 length: 16
D gene: TRBD1
J gene: TRBJ1-6
V gene: TRBV5-6
clone size: NA
CDR3 protein: CASSSLGQGFNSPLHF
CDR3 DNA: TGTGCCAGCAGCTCATTGGGACAGGGGTTTAATTCACCCCTCCACTTT

CDR3 length: 17
D gene: NA
J gene: TRBJ1-2
V gene: TRBV18
clone size: NA
CDR3 protein: CASSPTAGGSIGYGYTF
CDR3 DNA: TGTGCCAGCTCACCAACGGCGGGGGGAAGTATCGGCTATGGCTACACCTTC

CDR3 length: 15
D gene: NA
J gene: TRBJ2-4
V gene: TRBV18
clone size: few
CDR3 protein: CASSPLSGPKNIQYF
CDR3 DNA: TGTGCCAGCTCACCACTTTCAGGGCCCAAAAACATTCAGTACTTC

CDR3 length: 14
D gene: NA
J gene: TRBJ2-3
V gene: TRBV19
clone size: few
CDR3 protein: CASSRSWGSDTQYF
CDR3 DNA: TGTGCCAGTAGTAGGTCCTGGGGGTCAGATACGCAGTATTTT

CDR3 length: 14
D gene: TRBD1
J gene: TRBJ1-1
V gene: TRBV7-2
clone size: many
CDR3 protein: CASSTDRGYTEAFF
CDR3 DNA: TGTGCCAGCAGCACGGACAGGGGCTACACTGAAGCTTTCTTT

CDR3 length: 15
D gene: NA
J gene: TRBJ2-7
V gene: TRBV12-2
clone size: many
CDR3 protein: CASRLVYSGSYEQYF
CDR3 DNA: TGTGCAAGTCGCTTAGTGTACAGCGGGAGTTACGAGCAGTACTTC

CDR3 length: 17
D gene: NA
J gene: TRBJ2-3
V gene: TRBV7-9
clone size: NA
CDR3 protein: CASSLDAQGIGADTQYF
CDR3 DNA: TGTGCCAGCAGCTTAGACGCCCAGGGCATTGGGGCAGATACGCAGTATTTT

CDR3 length: 14
D gene: NA
J gene: TRBJ1-1
V gene: TRBV29-1
clone size: NA
CDR3 protein: CSVVRDSMNTEAFF
CDR3 DNA: TGCAGCGTAGTTCGAGACTCTATGAACACTGAAGCTTTCTTT

CDR3 length: 15
D gene: NA
J gene: TRBJ2-3
V gene: TRBV12-5
clone size: few
CDR3 protein: CASGSSAGHTDTQYF
CDR3 DNA: TGTGCTAGTGGTTCCTCCGCGGGTCACACAGATACGCAGTATTTT

CDR3 length: 15
D gene: NA
J gene: TRBJ2-7
V gene: TRBV3-1
clone size: NA
CDR3 protein: CASSMTGYLSYEQYF
CDR3 DNA: TGTGCCAGCAGCATGACAGGTTACCTCTCCTACGAGCAGTACTTC

CDR3 length: 13
D gene: TRBD1
J gene: TRBJ1-5
V gene: TRBV6-2/TRBV6-3
clone size: many
CDR3 protein: CASSDRGNQPQHF
CDR3 DNA: TGTGCCAGCAGTGACAGGGGCAATCAGCCCCAGCATTTT

CDR3 length: 15
D gene: NA
J gene: TRBJ2-1
V gene: TRBV6-1
clone size: few
CDR3 protein: CASRTPRGSDNEQFF
CDR3 DNA: TGTGCCAGCAGGACCCCGAGGGGGTCAGACAATGAGCAGTTCTTC

CDR3 length: 14
D gene: TRBD2
J gene: TRBJ2-7
V gene: TRBV3-1
clone size: NA
CDR3 protein: CASSHLRGDYEQYF
CDR3 DNA: TGTGCCAGCAGCCATTTACGGGGGGACTACGAGCAGTACTTC

CDR3 length: 14
D gene: NA
J gene: TRBJ1-3
V gene: TRBV9
clone size: many
CDR3 protein: CASSVEGRGNTIYF
CDR3 DNA: TGTGCCAGCAGCGTAGAGGGCCGCGGAAACACCATATATTTT